What follows are 30 T cell receptor beta chains derived from one specimen sequenced in a study of cytomegalovirus exposure and HLA in healthy donors. The PCR contained 60 Vbeta and 13 Jbeta primers. Libraries were prepared by immunoSEQ multiplex PCR; TCRdb keeps only in-frame clonotypes and omits some of them. Counted here are 75,000 to 95,000 clones, roughly 60% occurring once; the ten biggest clones make up roughly 21%. The sample consisted of PBMCs. Source of these receptors: a woman aged 45-60 years in good health and CMV-seropositive.

V and J are TRBV7-9 and TRBJ1-4, with 10 bases that match TRBD1. V lost 5 bases to trimming and J lost 8 bases; unmatched junction nucleotides: 5. There are 14 residues in the CDR3. Germline loops: CDR1 SEHNR, CDR2 FQNEAQ (reference sequence). The CDR3, as DNA: TGTGCCAGCAGCCCTCCGGGACAGGGGGAAAAACTGTTTTTT. This gives the protein CASSPPGQGEKLFF.

The rearrangement joins TRBV10-3 to TRBJ1-1; 8 nucleotides agree with TRBD1. Germline V lookup: CDR1 ENHRY, CDR2 SYGVKD. The CDR3 is made up of 13 amino acids. V shed 7 bases, J shed 5 bases, and the junction held 6 bases outside the gene matches. This CDR3 reads CAITPGGITEAFF. CDR3 bases: TGTGCCATCACCCCAGGGGGCATTACTGAAGCTTTCTTT.

This chain uses TRBV30 with TRBJ1-2; 9 positions agree with TRBD1. The CDR3 is made up of 14 amino acids. The germline V gene encodes CDR1 GTSNPN and CDR2 SVGIG (reference sequence). Germline trimming cut 2 bases from V and 4 bases from J; bases unmatched to any gene: 5. The CDR3 bases are TGTGCCTGGAGTCGGGACAGGGTGGGCTATGGCTACACCTTC. The encoded protein is CAWSRDRVGYGYTF.

About this clone: Other DNA sequences from this sample encode an identical CDR3 as well. Here the CDR3 DNA reads TGTGCCAGCAGCGACCGAGGGAGCTATGGCTACACCTTC. It translates to CASSDRGSYGYTF. The chain has TRBV14 and TRBJ1-2; no clear D. Germline V gene data show CDR1 as SGHDN and CDR2 as FVKESK. The CDR3 contains 13 residues. V lost 5 bases and J lost 4, with 11 bases in between.

The chain links TRBV11-2 to TRBJ2-5; D is undetermined. Germline lookup yields CDR1 SGHAT and CDR2 FQNNGV. The CDR3 length is 14 residues. Trimming cost V 4 bases and J 2 bases, with 11 bases left between them. The DNA of the CDR3 is TGTGCCAGCAGCTCGCGACGGAGACAAGAGACCCAGTACTTC. Encoded protein: CASSSRRRQETQYF.

V and J are TRBV14 and TRBJ1-4; the match to TRBD1 covers 7 bases. The germline gives CDR1 SGHDN, CDR2 FVKESK. J lost 10 bases, V lost 5 bases, and 13 bases had no gene match. The CDR3 length is 15 residues. CDR3 DNA sequence: TGTGCCAGCAGCGCACCCGGGACAGTTGGGGGAAAACTGTTTTTT. This gives the protein CASSAPGTVGGKLFF. The full variable domain, in which reference TRBV14 and TRBJ1-4 provide the parts outside the CDR3, is EAGVTQFPSHSVIEKGQTVTLRCDPISGHDNLYWYRRVMGKEIKFLLHFVKESKQDESGMPNNRFLAERTGGTYSTLKVQPAELEDSGVYFCASSAPGTVGGKLFFGSGTQLSVL.

This clone was seen only once. The chain links TRBV28 to TRBJ2-5; the match to TRBD2 covers 7 bases. CDR1 MDHEN and CDR2 SYDVKM come from the germline V gene. This CDR3 contains 16 residues. V trimming: 7 bases; J trimming: 2 bases; junction bases outside the gene matches: 13. CDR3 sequence reads: CASTTTLGRVQETQYF. CDR3 nucleotides: TGTGCCAGCACCACCACCCTAGGGAGGGTACAAGAGACCCAGTACTTC.

The gene calls are TRBV9 and TRBJ2-1; D is possibly TRBD2 (7 bases). The CDR3 covers 15 residues. V was pared by 4 bases and J by 8 bases, with 19 bases between. Germline CDR1 and CDR2: SGDLS and YYNGEE. CDR3 bases: TGTGCCAGCAGCCCCTGGGGGGGGCGGGGCGATGAGCAGTTCTTC. Its translation: CASSPWGGRGDEQFF.

The chain uses TRBV28 and TRBJ2-7, with D tentatively TRBD1 (6 bases). Trimming cost V 2 bases and J 0 bases, with 11 bases left between them. The germline V gene has CDR1 MDHEN and CDR2 SYDVKM. The CDR3 length is 15 residues. CDR3 in DNA: TGTGCCAGCAGTTTAACCACAGGGCTCTCCTACGAGCAGTACTTC. Protein product: CASSLTTGLSYEQYF.

V and J are TRBV25-1 and TRBJ1-2; D is possibly TRBD1 (5 bases). V was cut by 1 base and J by 5 bases, with 11 bases left in between. This CDR3 region has 14 residues. Looked up from germline, CDR1 is MGHDK and CDR2 is SYGVNS. The CDR3 region has the DNA TGTGCCAGCAGTGAATCGGGGGGGAGGTATGGCTACACCTTC. Its translation is CASSESGGRYGYTF.

The J gene is TRBJ2-7, the V gene TRBV13; the match to TRBD1 covers 8 bases. Germline-derived CDR1 and CDR2 are PRHDT and FYEKMQ (reference sequence). With 5 bases clipped from V and 3 bases from J, the junction kept 9 bases outside the gene matches. The CDR3 contains 15 residues. The CDR3 sequence is CASSRSGTGNYEQYF. In DNA form, the CDR3 reads TGTGCCAGCAGCAGGTCCGGGACAGGCAACTACGAGCAGTACTTC.

This clone was counted a single time. This chain uses TRBV9 with TRBJ1-5; D is perhaps TRBD1 (6 bases). The V end lost 0 bases, the J end lost 2 bases, and 21 bases lay between the germline ends. The CDR3 spans 19 residues. CDR1 and CDR2 from the germline V gene are SGDLS and YYNGEE. CDR3 loop: CASSVALLLLRTGNQPQHF. The CDR3 DNA follows: TGTGCCAGCAGCGTAGCCTTACTTCTACTTAGGACAGGCAATCAGCCCCAGCATTTT.

The rearrangement joins TRBV6-6 to TRBJ2-1; possibly TRBD2 for D (7 bases). V dropped 5 bases and J dropped 2 bases, with 13 bases sitting between them. This CDR3 comprises 15 residues. Per germline, CDR1 MNHNY and CDR2 SVGAGI (reference sequence). The CDR3 DNA is TGTGCCAGCAGTCTTGAGGGGGGGGCCTACAATGAGCAGTTCTTC. It codes for CASSLEGGAYNEQFF.

This chain joins TRBV6-1 and TRBJ1-6; D might be TRBD1 (6 bases). The V gene lost 8 bases and the J gene lost 8 bases, with 19 bases spanning the gap. Germline V gene sequence: CDR1 MNHNS, CDR2 SASEGT. This CDR3 spans 15 amino acids. The CDR3 protein is CASYPFRAGDSPLHF. The CDR3 region has the DNA TGTGCCAGCTACCCCTTTCGGGCAGGGGATTCACCCCTCCACTTT.

This chain joins TRBV28 and TRBJ2-5; TRBD2 aligns across 9 bases. Per the germline V gene, CDR1 is MDHEN and CDR2 is SYDVKM. With V trimmed by 5 bases and J by 5 bases, 6 bases remained unmatched. The CDR3 has 14 residues. The CDR3 here is CASSVAGDDETQYF. CDR3 nucleotide sequence: TGTGCCAGCAGTGTAGCGGGGGACGATGAGACCCAGTACTTC.

The V and J genes are TRBV19 and TRBJ2-7, with TRBD1 identical over 9 bases. Trimming removed 3 bases from V and 0 bases from J; junction bases left unmatched: 3. CDR1 is LNHDA and CDR2 is SQIVND in the germline V gene (reference sequence). This CDR3 comprises 15 residues. The CDR3 sequence: CASSMGTGSSYEQYF. The CDR3 region has the DNA TGTGCCAGTAGTATGGGGACAGGGAGCTCCTACGAGCAGTACTTC. Using reference TRBV19 and TRBJ2-7 for the parts outside the CDR3, the full variable domain is DGGITQSPKYLFRKEGQNVTLSCEQNLNHDAMYWYRQDPGQGLRLIYYSQIVNDFQKGDIAEGYSVSREKKESFPLTVTSAQKNPTAFYLCASSMGTGSSYEQYFGPGTRLTVT.

The chain is built from TRBV14 and TRBJ1-1; D ambiguous. V was cut by 0 bases and J by 1 base, with 6 bases left in between. The CDR3 has 14 amino acids. Germline V gene data show CDR1 as SGHDN and CDR2 as FVKESK. The CDR3 protein is CASSQEGRNTEAFF. CDR3 DNA: TGTGCCAGCAGCCAAGAGGGCAGGAACACTGAAGCTTTCTTT.

The CDR3 reads CASSEFSGGYGDTQYF. The DNA of the CDR3 is TGCGCCAGCAGTGAGTTTAGCGGGGGGTATGGAGATACGCAGTATTTT. The chain joins TRBV10-2 to TRBJ2-3; 10 positions match TRBD2. With V trimmed by 1 base and J by 5 bases, 6 bases remained unmatched. The CDR3 has 16 residues. Germline CDR1 and CDR2: WSHSY and SAAADI.

The table lists this clone with a count of one. A read error may account for a junction end that differs from germline. At the DNA level, this CDR3 is encoded by other sequences in the same sample as well. CDR3 amino acids: CASTANPGSEAFF. CDR3 nucleotide sequence: TGTGCTAGCACCGCCAATCCCGGGAGTGAAGCTTTCTTT. The rearrangement links TRBV7-2 to TRBJ1-1, with D unclear. Germline V lookup: CDR1 SGHTA, CDR2 FQGNSA. The CDR3 spans 13 residues. Full variable domain (outside the CDR3, taken from reference TRBV7-2 and TRBJ1-1): GAGVSQSPSNKVTEKGKDVELRCDPISGHTALYWYRQSLGQGLEFLIYFQGNSAPDKSGLPSDRFSAERTGGSVSTLTIQRTQQEDSAVYLCASTANPGSEAFFGQGTRLTVV.

The chain uses TRBV27 and TRBJ1-2, with D tentatively TRBD1 (6 bases). V shed 5 bases and J shed 1 base, with 23 bases lying between them. This CDR3 is 18 amino acids long. CDR1 and CDR2 from the germline V gene are MNHEY and SMNVEV (reference sequence). The CDR3 loop is CASSPFIRTDAGNYGYTF. CDR3 in DNA: TGTGCCAGCAGTCCATTCATTCGGACAGACGCTGGTAACTATGGCTACACCTTC.

This CDR3 is CASSPLPGGSEAFF. CDR3 bases: TGTGCCAGCAGCCCCCTACCAGGGGGTTCTGAAGCTTTCTTT. The chain couples TRBV7-6 to TRBJ1-1; 7 nucleotides agree with TRBD1. J gave up 6 bases and V 5 bases, and 9 bases lay outside the gene matches. The CDR3 extends over 14 amino acids. The germline V gene has CDR1 SGHVS and CDR2 FNYEAQ.

The chain combines TRBV2 with TRBJ2-5; the match to TRBD2 covers 9 bases. V trimming: 3 bases; J trimming: 5 bases; junction bases outside the gene matches: 10. This CDR3 contains 16 residues. The germline gives CDR1 SNHLY, CDR2 FYNNEI. CDR3 sequence: CASSEGAGGGWETQYF. CDR3 sequence (DNA): TGTGCCAGCAGTGAGGGAGCGGGGGGCGGTTGGGAGACCCAGTACTTC.

V is TRBV19 and J is TRBJ2-7; 9 bases map to TRBD2. Germline CDR1 reads LNHDA; CDR2 reads SQIVND (reference sequence). The CDR3 sequence is 14 residues long. V shed 7 bases, J shed 7 bases, and the junction held 11 bases outside the gene matches. In DNA, the CDR3 is TGTGCCAGTACCCCGCGGGGGGGCTTGGGGGAGCAGTACTTC. It translates to CASTPRGGLGEQYF. The whole variable domain, filled in from reference TRBV19 and TRBJ2-7, reads DGGITQSPKYLFRKEGQNVTLSCEQNLNHDAMYWYRQDPGQGLRLIYYSQIVNDFQKGDIAEGYSVSREKKESFPLTVTSAQKNPTAFYLCASTPRGGLGEQYFGPGTRLTVT.

V gene TRBV7-2 combines with J gene TRBJ1-2; 12 nucleotides agree with TRBD1. This CDR3 is 16 amino acids long. CDR1 and CDR2 from the germline V gene are SGHTA and FQGNSA. The trim removed 5 bases at V and 8 bases at J, leaving 12 bases unmatched. Here the CDR3 reads CASSQGTGGEGWGYTF. The CDR3 DNA reads TGTGCCAGCAGCCAAGGGACAGGGGGCGAGGGTTGGGGCTACACCTTC.

The V call is TRBV9, the J call TRBJ2-7; TRBD1 agrees at 8 bases. This CDR3 has 15 amino acids. CDR1 and CDR2 from the germline V gene are SGDLS and YYNGEE. The V segment lost 4 bases and the J segment 7 bases; nucleotides outside the gene matches: 13. The CDR3 is CASSSSPDRAGEQYF. CDR3 nucleotides: TGTGCCAGCAGCTCCTCTCCGGACAGGGCGGGTGAGCAGTACTTC.

V gene TRBV18 combines with J gene TRBJ1-1; 8 positions match TRBD1. The length of the CDR3 is 15 residues. The junction had 13 bases not matched to a gene; V was cut back by 2 bases and J by 11 bases. Germline V lookup: CDR1 KGHSH, CDR2 LQKENI. CDR3 residues: CASSPIFNLNRGAFF. Written as DNA, the CDR3 is TGTGCCAGCTCACCAATTTTTAACCTCAACAGGGGGGCTTTCTTT.

V is TRBV5-1 and J is TRBJ2-5; 7 nucleotides line up with TRBD2. The CDR3 sequence is 15 residues long. The V gene end was trimmed by 4 bases and the J gene end by 2 bases; junction bases not matched to a gene: 8. CDR1 and CDR2 (germline): SGHRS, YFSETQ. CDR3 DNA: TGCGCCAGCAGCCCACAATGGGGGGGACAAGAGACCCAGTACTTC. Its protein product is CASSPQWGGQETQYF.

Worth noting for this clone: At one boundary the junction diverges from the germline segment, which might be a read error. The V gene is TRBV7-9, the J gene TRBJ1-1, with TRBD1 matching 11 bases. This CDR3 is 13 amino acids long. Germline values: CDR1 SEHNR, CDR2 FQNEAQ (reference sequence). The CDR3 reads CSSNLGQGALAFF. The CDR3 coding sequence is TGTTCCAGCAACCTCGGACAGGGGGCACTTGCTTTCTTT.

This rearrangement joins TRBV11-2 to TRBJ1-1; D gene uncertain. From germline, CDR1 is SGHAT and CDR2 FQNNGV. CDR3 length equals 16 residues. The ends were cut back, 1 base at V and 1 base at J, with 13 bases in the middle. CDR3: CASSLGFTETNTEAFF. CDR3 sequence (DNA): TGTGCCAGCAGCTTAGGTTTCACAGAGACGAACACTGAAGCTTTCTTT.

This clone was detected a few times. The chain has TRBV7-2 and TRBJ1-2; D perhaps matches TRBD1 (6 bases). This CDR3 is 14 amino acids long. The germline CDR1 and CDR2 sequences are SGHTA and FQGNSA. V lost 4 bases and J 3 bases, leaving 12 bases between the germline ends. DNA for the CDR3: TGTGCCAGCAGCTCTGGGGGCGTATACTATGGCTACACCTTC. Translating it yields CASSSGGVYYGYTF.